This T cell receptor beta chain was identified during a study of blood T cells in healthy people across ages. With 6 bases clipped from V and 3 bases from J, the junction kept 7 bases outside the gene matches. Per germline, CDR1 SGHVS and CDR2 FNYEAQ. This CDR3 comprises 16 residues. Alongside a J-beta primer mix, a sample-barcoded 5' primer served in a second PCR lasting roughly 6 to 11 cycles. All samples gave at least 2.5 million CDR3-containing paired-end reads. TCRdb ran MiXCR on the 5' RACE reads and lists one entry per CDR3 protein. The profile shows about 900,000 distinct CDR3 sequences, about 48% of them singletons. Extraction of total RNA produced a minimum of 5 micrograms from each sample.

The chain combines TRBV7-6 with TRBJ2-7, with 14 bases fitting TRBD2. Material for sequencing was blood. The sequence derives from a man aged 30-40 years in good health. The CDR3 sequence is CASSWGLAGENYEQYF. DNA for the CDR3: TGTGCCAGCAGTTGGGGACTAGCGGGGGAGAACTACGAGCAGTACTTC.